Shown below are 6 T cell receptor beta chains from a single sample sequenced in a study of blood T cell repertoires in COVID-19. Using immunoSEQ multiplex PCR, the repertoire was profiled, and TCRdb retains in-frame clones only, with some absent. The sample yields tens of thousands of clones, approximately 85% seen once. Sample: peripheral blood. The origin of the receptors is an elderly woman with COVID-19, enrolled during active disease.

J is TRBJ2-3 and V is TRBV11-1; possibly TRBD1 for D (6 bases). Germline loops: CDR1 SGHAT, CDR2 FQDESV (reference sequence). The ends were cut back, 1 base at V and 6 bases at J, with 17 bases in the middle. CDR3 size: 16 residues. In DNA form, the CDR3 reads TGTGCCAGCAGCTTAGAAGGAGGACAGTTCGGGGATACGCAGTATTTT. Its protein is CASSLEGGQFGDTQYF.

V usage is TRBV9 and J usage is TRBJ1-2, with D perhaps TRBD1 (5 bases). Germline V lookup: CDR1 SGDLS, CDR2 YYNGEE. CDR3 length equals 14 residues. V lost 4 bases and J 4 bases, leaving 14 bases between the germline ends. CDR3 residues: CASSLSRQLYGYTF. For the CDR3, the DNA is TGTGCCAGCAGCCTCTCTCGACAGCTCTATGGCTACACCTTC.

Remarks on this clone: The junction and the germline gene differ at one end; a read error may be behind it. The chain is built from TRBV3-1 (or the pseudogene TRBV3-2) and TRBJ1-2; the D gene is possibly TRBD1 (6 bases). CDR1 and CDR2 (germline): LGHDT, YNNKEL (reference sequence). The CDR3 runs to 11 residues. This CDR3 is CASSQDRDIAF. DNA of the CDR3: TGTGCCAGCAGCCAAGATCGGGACATTGCCTTC.

This clone was picked up one time. V usage is TRBV24-1 and J usage is TRBJ2-7; no firm D call. Germline V gene data show CDR1 as KGHDR and CDR2 as SFDVKD. CDR3 length equals 14 residues. The V gene lost 4 bases and the J gene lost 2 bases, with 11 bases spanning the gap. Here the CDR3 DNA reads TGTGCCACCAGTGACGCTGCCCGAGCCTACGAGCAGTACTTC. Its protein is CATSDAARAYEQYF.

V usage is TRBV18 and J usage is TRBJ2-2, with 9 bases that match TRBD1. Germline CDR1 KGHSH, CDR2 LQKENI. V shed 3 bases, J shed 4 bases, and the junction held 3 bases outside the gene matches. The CDR3 is made up of 15 amino acids. In DNA, the CDR3 is TGTGCCAGCTCACCTACGGACAGGGGCACCGGGGAGCTGTTTTTT. It is translated as CASSPTDRGTGELFF.

The genes are TRBV7-8 and TRBJ2-7; possibly TRBD1 for D (6 bases). Germline CDR1 SGHVS, CDR2 FQNEAQ. The ends were cut back, 1 base at V and 2 bases at J, with 12 bases in the middle. The CDR3 has 15 residues. The chain's CDR3 is CASSLVPGHTYEQYF. CDR3 in DNA: TGTGCCAGCAGCTTAGTCCCGGGACACACCTACGAGCAGTACTTC.